This T cell receptor beta chain was documented in a study of blood T cell repertoires in COVID-19. The junction had 5 bases not matched to a gene; V was cut back by 2 bases and J by 3 bases. This CDR3 comprises 15 residues. The germline CDR1 and CDR2 sequences are SGHDT and YYEEEE. Produced via immunoSEQ multiplex PCR; TCRdb's table is partial and in-frame only. The table includes tens of thousands of clones, approximately 81% detected once. The genes are TRBV5-6 and TRBJ1-5, with TRBD1 matching over 7 bases. The sequencing sample was made of peripheral blood. The clonotype was recovered from a woman aged 55-70 years with acute or convalescent COVID-19. The CDR3: CASSLSGTVNQPQHF. The DNA for the CDR3 is TGTGCCAGCAGCTTATCCGGGACAGTCAATCAGCCCCAGCATTTT.